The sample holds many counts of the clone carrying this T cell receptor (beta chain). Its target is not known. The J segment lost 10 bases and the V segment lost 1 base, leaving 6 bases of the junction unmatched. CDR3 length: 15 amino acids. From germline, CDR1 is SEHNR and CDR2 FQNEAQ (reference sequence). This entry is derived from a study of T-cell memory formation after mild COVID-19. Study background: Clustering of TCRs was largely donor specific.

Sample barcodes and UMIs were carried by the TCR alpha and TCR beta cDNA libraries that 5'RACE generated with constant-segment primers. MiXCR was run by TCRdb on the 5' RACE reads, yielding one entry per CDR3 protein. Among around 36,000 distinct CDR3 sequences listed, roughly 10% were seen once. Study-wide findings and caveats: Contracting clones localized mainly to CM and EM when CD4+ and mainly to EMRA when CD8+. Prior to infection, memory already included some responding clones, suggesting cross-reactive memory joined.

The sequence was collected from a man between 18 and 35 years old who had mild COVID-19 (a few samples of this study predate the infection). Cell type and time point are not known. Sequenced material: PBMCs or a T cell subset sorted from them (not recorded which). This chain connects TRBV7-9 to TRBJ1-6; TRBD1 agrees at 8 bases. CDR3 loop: CASSLGQGHHSPLHF. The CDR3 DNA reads TGTGCCAGCAGCTTAGGACAGGGGCATCACTCACCCCTCCACTTT.